This T cell receptor (beta chain) was sequenced for a study of Ad26.COV2.S vaccination and SARS-CoV-2 variants. About the research overall: Participants got Ad26.COV2.S intramuscularly, once or twice 56 days apart. Overall study findings and caveats: Similar non-spike TCR breadth was observed in recipients of vaccine and of placebo.

V was cut by 2 bases and J by 0 bases, with 11 bases left in between. Germline V CDR1 and CDR2: MNHEY, SVGEGT. The CDR3 totals 15 residues. TCRdb's table, derived via immunoSEQ multiplex PCR, lists solely in-frame clones and lacks some. Of around 400,000 clones detected, about 88% appear once; the ten largest clones hold under 2%. On this clone itself: Its antigen is not identified.

Treatment in this sample: roughly 18 received Ad26.COV2.S at low or high dose, single or two shots; 5 received placebo; per-sample allocation not given. Vaccine and placebo recipients were sampled on day 63 after the first injection. The TCR was taken from a person aged 18-65 years who received the Ad26.COV2.S COVID-19 vaccine or a placebo. The starting material was peripheral blood, obtained in a trial of Ad26.COV2.S vaccine versus placebo. The rearrangement uses TRBV6-2 or TRBV6-3 and TRBJ2-7, with D perhaps TRBD1 (6 bases). The CDR3 region is CASSYRKTGSYEQYF. CDR3 coding DNA: TGTGCCAGCAGTTACAGGAAGACAGGCTCCTACGAGCAGTACTTC.